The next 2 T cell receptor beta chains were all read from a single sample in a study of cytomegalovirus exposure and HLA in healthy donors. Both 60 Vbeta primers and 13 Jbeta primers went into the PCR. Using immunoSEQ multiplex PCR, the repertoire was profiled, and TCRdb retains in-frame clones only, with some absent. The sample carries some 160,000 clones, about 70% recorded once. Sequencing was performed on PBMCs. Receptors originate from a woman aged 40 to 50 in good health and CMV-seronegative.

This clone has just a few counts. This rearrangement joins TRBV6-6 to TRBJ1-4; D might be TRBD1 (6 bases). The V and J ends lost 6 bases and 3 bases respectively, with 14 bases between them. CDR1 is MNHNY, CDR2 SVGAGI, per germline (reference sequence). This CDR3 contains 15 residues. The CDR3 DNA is TGTGCCAGCAGCCAGCGGACAGTGTCTAATGAAAAACTGTTTTTT. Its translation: CASSQRTVSNEKLFF.

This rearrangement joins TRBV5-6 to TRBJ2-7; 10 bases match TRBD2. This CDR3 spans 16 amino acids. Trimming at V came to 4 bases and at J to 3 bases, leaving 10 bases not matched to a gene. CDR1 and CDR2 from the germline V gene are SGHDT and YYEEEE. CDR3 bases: TGTGCCAGCAGCCTATACTCTAGCGGGGGCTTCTACGAGCAGTACTTC. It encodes CASSLYSSGGFYEQYF.